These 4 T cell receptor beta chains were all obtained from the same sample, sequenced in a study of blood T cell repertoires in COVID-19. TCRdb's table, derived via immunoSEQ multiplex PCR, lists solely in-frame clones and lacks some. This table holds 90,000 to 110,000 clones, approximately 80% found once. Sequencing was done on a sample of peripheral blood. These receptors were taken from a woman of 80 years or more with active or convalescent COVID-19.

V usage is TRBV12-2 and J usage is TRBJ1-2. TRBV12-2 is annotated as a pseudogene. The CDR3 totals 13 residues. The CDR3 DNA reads TGTGCAAGTCGAACCGGACTTAACTATGGCTACACCTTC. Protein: CASRTGLNYGYTF.

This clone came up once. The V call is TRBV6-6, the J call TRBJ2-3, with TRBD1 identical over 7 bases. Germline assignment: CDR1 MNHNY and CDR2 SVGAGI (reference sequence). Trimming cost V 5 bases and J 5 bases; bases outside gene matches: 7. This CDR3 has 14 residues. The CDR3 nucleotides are TGTGCCAGCAGTACCGACAGGGTGCAAGATACGCAGTATTTT. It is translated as CASSTDRVQDTQYF.

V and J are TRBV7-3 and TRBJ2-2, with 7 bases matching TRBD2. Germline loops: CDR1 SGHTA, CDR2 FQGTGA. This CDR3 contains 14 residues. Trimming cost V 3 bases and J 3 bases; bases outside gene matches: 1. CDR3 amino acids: CASSLREYTGELFF. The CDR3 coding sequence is TGTGCCAGCAGCTTGCGGGAGTACACCGGGGAGCTGTTTTTT.

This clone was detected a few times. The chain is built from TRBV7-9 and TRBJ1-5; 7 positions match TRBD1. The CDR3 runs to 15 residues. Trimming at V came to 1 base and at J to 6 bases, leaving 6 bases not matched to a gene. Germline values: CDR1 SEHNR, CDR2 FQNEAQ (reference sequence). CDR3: CASSLGTGERQPQHF. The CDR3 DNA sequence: TGTGCCAGCAGCTTAGGAACAGGGGAACGTCAGCCCCAGCATTTT.